A selection of T cell receptor beta chains follows, all from one sample in a study of cytomegalovirus exposure and HLA in healthy donors. TCRdb keeps only in-frame clones here, not all; method: immunoSEQ multiplex PCR. The table has about 89,000 clones, about 80% seen once. The sequencing sample was made of PBMCs. The receptors shown here come from a young man in good health and CMV-seropositive. Each CDR3 is given with its conserved first and last residue. The D gene is left open where the match is weak. Part of the rows lack a size; the others show once, few, many or a class for expanded clones.

>-|-|TRBV23-1|13|TRBJ2-7
TGCGCCAGCAGTCAAGGCAGGGTCAACGAGCAGTACTTC
CASSQGRVNEQYF
>-|-|TRBV9|13|TRBJ2-3
TGTGCCAGCAGCGTAGCTAGCACAGATACGCAGTATTTT
CASSVASTDTQYF
>TRBD1|-|TRBV7-9|16|TRBJ1-5
TGTGCCAGCAGTCAATACGTCGGGACAGAGAATCAGCCCCAGCATTTT
CASSQYVGTENQPQHF
>TRBD1|-|TRBV7-9|17|TRBJ1-1
TGTTCCAGCAGCTCACTCGCCGGGACAGGGCGAAACGATGAAGCTTTCTTT
CSSSSLAGTGRNDEAFF
>TRBD2|once|TRBV11-2|17|TRBJ2-2
TGTGCCAGCAGCCCAAGGGTAGCGGGGGGGCAATCCGGGGAGCTGTTTTTT
CASSPRVAGGQSGELFF
>-|-|TRBV7-9|12|TRBJ1-4
TGTTCCAGCGAGAGGGTGAATGAAAAACTGTTTTTT
CSSERVNEKLFF
>TRBD2|-|TRBV9|17|TRBJ2-3
TGTGCCAGCAGCGTAGGGGTAGCGGGGGCCCCCACAGATACGCAGTATTTT
CASSVGVAGAPTDTQYF
>TRBD1|-|TRBV18|16|TRBJ1-1
TGTGCCAGCTCACGGGGGACAGGGGGGTTGAACACTGAAGCTTTCTTT
CASSRGTGGLNTEAFF
>TRBD1|-|TRBV19|17|TRBJ2-5
TGTGCCAGTAGTATAGATCATGGGACAGGGGGCCAAGAGACCCAGTACTTC
CASSIDHGTGGQETQYF
>-|-|TRBV11-2|15|TRBJ1-4
TGTGCCAGCAGCTCCCGTAGGGGGACTAATGAAAAACTGTTTTTT
CASSSRRGTNEKLFF
>-|once|TRBV7-8|16|TRBJ1-3
TGTGCCAGCAGCTCCTATACAGGCACCTCTGGAAACACCATATATTTT
CASSSYTGTSGNTIYF
>TRBD2|-|TRBV10-2|19|TRBJ2-1
TGCGCCAGCAGTAAACCGGGACTAGCGGGGGGAAGCTCCTACAATGAGCAGTTCTTC
CASSKPGLAGGSSYNEQFF
>-|-|TRBV19|15|TRBJ2-7
TGTGCCAGTAGTATAGGGTCGTACGCCTCCTACGAGCAGTACTTC
CASSIGSYASYEQYF
>TRBD2|-|TRBV5-1|14|TRBJ2-1
TGCGCCAGCAGCTTGGAATGGGGGGGGGATGAGCAGTTCTTC
CASSLEWGGDEQFF
>-|-|TRBV7-8|14|TRBJ1-5
TGTGCCAGCAGCCCGACATGGGAGTGGCAGCCCCAGCATTTT
CASSPTWEWQPQHF
>TRBD2|-|TRBV7-9|17|TRBJ2-3
TGTTCCAGCAGCTCCTGGGGACTAGCGGGGGCGGGGGATACGCAGTATTTT
CSSSSWGLAGAGDTQYF
>TRBD1|-|TRBV7-6|15|TRBJ2-7
TGTGCCAGCAGCGCCGGGACAGGCGTTAACGGCGAGCAGTACTTC
CASSAGTGVNGEQYF
>-|-|TRBV6-1|13|TRBJ2-5
TGTGCCAGCAGTGTGGGACTGCAAGAGACCCAGTACTTC
CASSVGLQETQYF
>TRBD1|-|TRBV7-9|18|TRBJ2-1
TGTGCCAGCAGCTTAGAAGGCCCCGGGACAGTGTCCTACAATGAGCAGTTCTTC
CASSLEGPGTVSYNEQFF
>TRBD1|once|TRBV18|16|TRBJ2-7
TGTGCCAGCTCACCAGGCGGGTGGACAGGGACCTACGAGCAGTACTTC
CASSPGGWTGTYEQYF
>TRBD1|-|TRBV4-3|14|TRBJ1-4
TGCGCCAGCGGGAATCGACAGGGGAATGAAAAACTGTTTTTT
CASGNRQGNEKLFF
>-|-|TRBV15|15|TRBJ2-5
TGTGCCACCAGCAGAGTCAGACAGACCCTGGAGACCCAGTACTTC
CATSRVRQTLETQYF
>TRBD1|-|TRBV15|15|TRBJ1-5
TGTGCCACCAGCAGAGGGGGACAGGACAATCAGCCCCAGCATTTT
CATSRGGQDNQPQHF
>TRBD2|few|TRBV7-2|17|TRBJ2-3
TGTGCCAGCAGCTTAGGGGAGCGGGGGGGGAGCACAGATACGCAGTATTTT
CASSLGERGGSTDTQYF
>-|-|TRBV5-1|14|TRBJ1-2
TGCGCCAGCAGCTTGGGGCAGGGCTTAGATGGCTACACCTTC
CASSLGQGLDGYTF
>-|-|TRBV5-5|15|TRBJ1-1
TGTGCCAGCAGCTGGGTGGGTCAGGGTGCCACTGAAGCTTTCTTT
CASSWVGQGATEAFF
>-|once|TRBV7-2|15|TRBJ2-2
TGTGCCAGCCGGCGGATGGGGGGTGCGGAGGTAGAGCTGTTTTTT
CASRRMGGAEVELFF
>-|-|TRBV7-9|17|TRBJ1-5
TGTTCCAGCAGCTTAGAGGGAAAGGGAGGGCAGGGCCAGCCCCAGCATTTT
CSSSLEGKGGQGQPQHF
>-|-|TRBV19|17|TRBJ1-4
TGTGCCACCTCCCGGTGGAGGGGTGGGATGGGTAATGAAAAACTGTTTTTT
CATSRWRGGMGNEKLFF
>TRBD1|-|TRBV6-1|14|TRBJ1-2
TGTGCCAGCAGGGACAGGGGGCGCGTCTATGGCTACACCTTC
CASRDRGRVYGYTF
>TRBD1|-|TRBV7-3|18|TRBJ2-7
TGTGCCAGCAGCTCTAGCCCCGCCGGGACAGCCAAAACCTACGAGCAGTACTTC
CASSSSPAGTAKTYEQYF
>-|-|TRBV9|15|TRBJ1-6
TGTGCCAGCAGCGTAGGGACAGCGTATAATTCACCCCTCCACTTT
CASSVGTAYNSPLHF
>-|-|TRBV7-6|16|TRBJ2-7
TGTGCCAGCAGTTTGCTAACAGGACCCAGCTCCTACGAGCAGTACTTC
CASSLLTGPSSYEQYF
>TRBD1|few|TRBV19|13|TRBJ2-7
TGTGCCAGTTCCACCGACAGGGGCTACGAGCAGTACTTC
CASSTDRGYEQYF
>TRBD2|-|TRBV5-1|19|TRBJ2-1
TGCGCCAGCAGCTCCGTGGGGACTAGCGGGGGGTGGTTTAGCAATGAGCAGTTCTTC
CASSSVGTSGGWFSNEQFF
>TRBD1|-|TRBV11-1|15|TRBJ2-7
TGTGCCAGCAGCTTATCGGGGACAGATACCTACGAGCAGTACTTC
CASSLSGTDTYEQYF
>-|-|TRBV7-3|13|TRBJ2-1
TGTGCCAGCAGCTTAACGCGCTCTGGTGAGCAGTTCTTC
CASSLTRSGEQFF
>-|-|TRBV19|16|TRBJ2-2
TGTGCCAGTAGTATAATCCTCGTGAAGCACACCGGGGAGCTGTTTTTT
CASSIILVKHTGELFF
>TRBD1|-|TRBV7-2|14|TRBJ2-7
TGTGCCAGCAGCGCCGGACAGGGGCGTGACGAGCAGTACTTC
CASSAGQGRDEQYF
>-|-|TRBV10-1|17|TRBJ1-4
TGCGCCAGCAGTGAGTCATCGAACAGGGATGGGAATGAAAAACTGTTTTTT
CASSESSNRDGNEKLFF
>-|-|TRBV19|17|TRBJ1-6
TGTGCCAGTAGTATGGGGGCCGAACCCTCCTATAATTCACCCCTCCACTTT
CASSMGAEPSYNSPLHF
>-|-|TRBV25-1|13|TRBJ2-1
TGTGCCAGCAGTCTAGGGGTCCCGGGTGAGCAGTTCTTC
CASSLGVPGEQFF
>-|-|TRBV30|14|TRBJ2-1
TGTGCCTGGAGGAGGGGGGGTTCACACAATGAGCAGTTCTTC
CAWRRGGSHNEQFF
>-|-|TRBV6-1|13|TRBJ1-1
TGTGCCAGCAGTCAAATAGGGGTTAATGAAGCTTTCTTT
CASSQIGVNEAFF
>-|-|TRBV7-9|14|TRBJ2-7
TGTGCCAGCAGCCCACAGGGATTCCCCTACGAGCAGTACTTC
CASSPQGFPYEQYF
>-|-|TRBV7-9|15|TRBJ2-6
TGTGCCAGCAGCCCCCCAGGGGCTGGGGCCAACGTCCTGACTTTC
CASSPPGAGANVLTF
>TRBD1|-|TRBV7-6|15|TRBJ1-2
TGTGCCAGCAGCCCCGGACAGGGCCGAGGCTATGGCTACACCTTC
CASSPGQGRGYGYTF
>-|few|TRBV7-9|13|TRBJ1-1
TGTGCCAGCAGCCCGATGCGGGGCACTGAAGCTTTCTTT
CASSPMRGTEAFF
>-|-|TRBV19|15|TRBJ2-7
TGTGCCAGTAGTTTGGGCTCTGGTATCAGCTACGAGCAGTACTTC
CASSLGSGISYEQYF